These 24 T cell receptor beta chains share one sample of origin, sequenced in a study of OX40 agonist ivuxolimab in advanced cancers. The repertoire was sequenced with immunoSEQ multiplex PCR; TCRdb's copy has only in-frame clones and lacks some. The table records around 80,000 clones, roughly 90% of them present only once. This sample comprised CD4+ or CD8+ T cells sorted from blood, obtained in a trial of the OX40 agonist ivuxolimab. These receptors all come from an adult with an advanced solid tumor such as melanoma, head and neck, liver or kidney cancer.

The chain employs TRBV30 and TRBJ2-2; TRBD2 matches 10 bases. The CDR3 sequence is 19 residues long. Germline lookup yields CDR1 GTSNPN and CDR2 SVGIG (reference sequence). Trimming at V came to 0 bases and at J to 2 bases, leaving 12 bases not matched to a gene. The CDR3 nucleotides read TGTGCCTGGAGTGTAAGCCAGACGAGACTAGCGGGTAACACCGGGGAGCTGTTTTTT. This translates into CAWSVSQTRLAGNTGELFF.

The chain recombines TRBV18 with TRBJ1-2; no reliable D call. V lost 7 bases to trimming and J lost 0 bases, with 12 bases between them. CDR1 KGHSH and CDR2 LQKENI come from the germline V gene. CDR3 length equals 14 residues. CDR3 sequence (DNA): TGTGCCAGCTTACCTGACCGATCTAACTATGGCTACACCTTC. This codes for CASLPDRSNYGYTF.

The chain employs TRBV5-5 and TRBJ1-4; no reliable D call. V gave up 1 base and J gave up 0 bases, with 10 bases separating them. This CDR3 is 16 amino acids long. Germline V gene lookup returns CDR1 SGHKS and CDR2 YYEKEE (reference sequence). The CDR3 here is CASSLLPTATNEKLFF. CDR3 DNA: TGTGCCAGCAGCTTGCTACCCACCGCAACTAATGAAAAACTGTTTTTT.

The chain couples TRBV18 to TRBJ2-1, with 7 bases identical to TRBD2. Germline values: CDR1 KGHSH, CDR2 LQKENI. This CDR3 has 14 amino acids. After removal of 0 bases from V and 6 bases from J, the junction contained 2 bases not matched to a gene. The CDR3: CASSPPTGGNEQFF. In DNA form, the CDR3 reads TGTGCCAGCTCACCACCGACGGGGGGCAATGAGCAGTTCTTC.

The J gene is TRBJ2-2, the V gene TRBV21-1; TRBD1 was called by the table and not checked on the DNA. TRBV21-1 is recorded as a pseudogene. The CDR3 runs 16 residues. CDR3 protein: CASSKFPGQYTGELFF. The CDR3 nucleotides read TGTGCCAGCAGCAAATTCCCGGGACAATACACCGGGGAGCTGTTTTTT.

This rearrangement joins TRBV7-9 to TRBJ2-3; D is ambiguous. The V and J ends lost 5 bases and 2 bases respectively, with 2 bases between them. Germline loops: CDR1 SEHNR, CDR2 FQNEAQ (reference sequence). The CDR3 sequence is 11 residues long. The CDR3 DNA reads as TGTGCCAGCAGCCCCACAGATACGCAGTATTTT. Protein: CASSPTDTQYF.

In the case of this clone: The identical CDR3 is also encoded by other nucleotide sequences in the sample. The rearrangement joins TRBV18 to TRBJ2-5, with D possibly TRBD2 on 6 matching bases. V dropped 3 bases and J dropped 2 bases, with 7 bases sitting between them. The CDR3 is 13 residues long. The germline V gene has CDR1 KGHSH and CDR2 LQKENI. CDR3 sequence (DNA): TGTGCCAGCTCACCGGGACTTCAAGAGACCCAGTACTTC. Protein: CASSPGLQETQYF.

The chain links TRBV5-1 to TRBJ1-1, with 10 bases identical to TRBD1. The length of the CDR3 is 14 residues. J gave up 5 bases and V 4 bases, and 5 bases lay outside the gene matches. Germline V gene lookup returns CDR1 SGHRS and CDR2 YFSETQ. CDR3 region: CASSLGTGVTEAFF. CDR3 coding DNA: TGCGCCAGCAGCCTCGGGACAGGGGTTACTGAAGCTTTCTTT.

The table lists this clone with many counts. This chain links TRBV29-1 with TRBJ1-1, with a weak D call TRBD1 (5 bases). Germline V gene lookup returns CDR1 SQVTM and CDR2 ANQGSEA. The CDR3 extends over 13 amino acids. V was pared by 6 bases and J by 4 bases, with 15 bases between. In nucleotides, the CDR3 is TGCAGCGTCCAGGGCCGGGCAACCACTGAAGCTTTCTTT. Encoded protein: CSVQGRATTEAFF.

CDR3 in amino acids: CASSPGLAANEQFF. The CDR3 DNA reads as TGTGCCAGCAGTCCGGGACTAGCCGCAAATGAGCAGTTCTTC. This rearrangement joins TRBV6-5 to TRBJ2-1; 9 positions agree with TRBD2. From germline, CDR1 is MNHEY and CDR2 SVGAGI. Losses at the gene ends were 5 bases for V and 7 bases for J; bases not matched to a gene: 6. This CDR3 has 14 amino acids.

The chain links TRBV5-4 to TRBJ2-1; 11 bases fit TRBD2. The V gene's germline CDR1 is SGHNT and CDR2 YYREEE (reference sequence). This CDR3 spans 14 amino acids. The ends lost 4 bases at V and 7 bases at J; junction bases unmatched: 4. The CDR3 loop reads CASSLSGRVNEQFF. CDR3 nucleotides: TGTGCCAGCAGCCTTAGCGGGAGGGTGAATGAGCAGTTCTTC.

The chain uses TRBV6-1 and TRBJ1-5; 7 positions match TRBD1. V lost 4 bases, J lost 0 bases, and 6 bases stayed unmatched. There are 16 residues in the CDR3. The V gene's germline CDR1 is MNHNS and CDR2 SASEGT. This chain's CDR3 is CASSGLGGYSNQPQHF. The CDR3 DNA sequence: TGTGCCAGCAGTGGATTAGGGGGCTATAGCAATCAGCCCCAGCATTTT.

The V call is TRBV5-8, the J call TRBJ1-2; 8 positions agree with TRBD1. The CDR3 is 14 residues long. The germline V gene has CDR1 SGHTS and CDR2 YDEGEE. The J segment lost 8 bases and the V segment lost 4 bases, leaving 10 bases of the junction unmatched. In DNA form, the CDR3 reads TGTGCCAGCAGCCCACCCCAGGGGGCGCCGGGCTACACCTTC. This codes for CASSPPQGAPGYTF.

The chain employs TRBV5-1 and TRBJ2-3; possibly TRBD2 for D (6 bases). Between the trimmed V and J ends, which lost 4 bases and 3 bases, there was a span of 18 bases. This CDR3 comprises 16 residues. Germline CDR1 is SGHRS and CDR2 is YFSETQ. The CDR3: CASSQDPQGGTDTQYF. Here the CDR3 DNA reads TGCGCCAGCAGCCAGGACCCCCAGGGAGGTACAGATACGCAGTATTTT.

The sample holds one count of this clone. The chain is built from TRBV5-1 and TRBJ2-7; TRBD1 aligns across 7 bases. This CDR3 is built from 14 residues. V was clipped by 4 bases and J by 2 bases; unmatched bases: 6. Germline assignment: CDR1 SGHRS and CDR2 YFSETQ. For the CDR3, the DNA is TGCGCCAGCAGCCAGAGGACAGGAGCCTACGAGCAGTACTTC. It is translated as CASSQRTGAYEQYF.

The CDR3 DNA follows: TGTGCCAGCAGAGGGGCCTACGAGCAGTACTTC. This encodes CASRGAYEQYF. The chain has TRBV2 and TRBJ2-7, with a tentative D call TRBD1 (5 bases). The V end was cut by 6 bases, the J end by 2 bases, with 5 bases between. The CDR3 sequence is 11 residues long. Germline CDR1 SNHLY, CDR2 FYNNEI.

The V and J genes are TRBV11-3 and TRBJ1-6; D may be TRBD1 (6 bases). CDR1 and CDR2 (germline): SGHNT, YENEEA. The length of the CDR3 is 13 residues. Trimming stripped 4 bases from V and 9 bases from J, with 10 bases between. In DNA, the CDR3 is TGTGCCAGCAGCTCAGGCAGGGGTTCACCCCTCCACTTT. It encodes CASSSGRGSPLHF.

The J gene is TRBJ1-2, the V gene TRBV5-4; D uncertain. The CDR3 extends over 13 amino acids. The germline gives CDR1 SGHNT, CDR2 YYREEE (reference sequence). The V and J ends lost 0 bases and 8 bases respectively, with 11 bases between them. The CDR3 sequence: CASSLGAMGGYTF. The CDR3 region has the DNA TGTGCCAGCAGCTTGGGAGCGATGGGGGGCTACACCTTC.

The V and J genes are TRBV2 and TRBJ2-5, with D hard to call. Trimming stripped 2 bases from V and 2 bases from J, with 9 bases between. CDR1 is SNHLY, CDR2 FYNNEI, per germline. This CDR3 spans 14 amino acids. CDR3 bases: TGTGCCAGCAGTGAAAGGACGGATCAAGAGACCCAGTACTTC. Translated, it gives CASSERTDQETQYF.

Only one count was recorded for this clone. The chain couples TRBV11-2 to TRBJ2-2; TRBD2 agrees at 8 bases. The germline CDR1 and CDR2 sequences are SGHAT and FQNNGV. The CDR3 contains 15 residues. V shed 2 bases, J shed 6 bases, and the junction held 5 bases outside the gene matches. The CDR3 is CASSLTTGGPGELFF. The CDR3 bases are TGTGCCAGCAGCTTAACTACGGGAGGGCCCGGGGAGCTGTTTTTT. The entire variable domain, with the rest obtained from reference TRBV11-2 and TRBJ2-2, is as follows: EAGVAQSPRYKIIEKRQSVAFWCNPISGHATLYWYQQILGQGPKLLIQFQNNGVVDDSQLPKDRFSAERLKGVDSTLKIQPAKLEDSAVYLCASSLTTGGPGELFFGEGSRLTVL.

The V call is TRBV7-6, the J call TRBJ2-4; D may be TRBD1 or TRBD2 (6 bases each). The germline CDR1 and CDR2 sequences are SGHVS and FNYEAQ. V lost 4 bases to trimming and J lost 5 bases, with 15 bases between them. CDR3 length: 15 amino acids. CDR3 sequence: CASSWGAKGQNIQYF. Here the CDR3 DNA reads TGTGCCAGCAGCTGGGGGGCTAAGGGCCAAAACATTCAGTACTTC.

In its sample, this clone was seen a few times. The V call is TRBV7-2, the J call TRBJ2-3; 7 bases are a match to TRBD2. The germline V gene encodes CDR1 SGHTA and CDR2 FQGNSA. This CDR3 has 15 amino acids. V shed 4 bases and J 3 bases; nucleotides not matched to a gene: 7. In DNA form, the CDR3 reads TGTGCCAGCAGCTCCCAGGGAGGGAGGACAGATACGCAGTATTTT. Its translation: CASSSQGGRTDTQYF.

The chain carries TRBV6-5 and TRBJ2-3; 9 positions agree with TRBD1. This CDR3 is 16 amino acids long. Germline V CDR1 and CDR2: MNHEY, SVGAGI. J was trimmed by 4 bases and V by 1 base; bases with no gene match: 6. CDR3 sequence: CASSYFYGTGPDTQYF. CDR3 in DNA: TGTGCCAGCAGTTACTTTTACGGGACAGGGCCAGATACGCAGTATTTT.

The chain combines TRBV30 with TRBJ1-6; D is unclear. Germline CDR1 reads GTSNPN; CDR2 reads SVGIG (reference sequence). The length of the CDR3 is 15 residues. V lost 1 base, J lost 7 bases, and 14 bases lay in between. The CDR3 here is CAWSGSQGRNSPLHF. The DNA of the CDR3 is TGTGCCTGGAGTGGGTCTCAAGGGAGGAATTCACCCCTCCACTTT.